Listed here are 32 T cell receptor beta chains from one sample, sequenced in a study. TCRdb fed the 5' RACE reads into MiXCR, producing one record per CDR3 protein. The sample records fewer than 9,000 distinct CDR3 sequences, 40% to 60% being singletons. The specimen was memory CD4+ T cells sorted from a lymph node. Subset given: memory CD4+ T cells, CD4+CD45RO+CD25-. These receptor sequences come from a female donor with breast cancer.

The DNA for the CDR3 is TGCGCCAGCAGCAGCGAAGCCGGCCTACCCGAGCAGTTCTTC. This translates into CASSSEAGLPEQFF. The chain carries TRBV5-1 and TRBJ2-1; D uncertain. Germline CDR1 SGHRS, CDR2 YFSETQ. This CDR3 contains 14 residues. Between the trimmed V and J ends, which lost 4 bases and 10 bases, there was a span of 18 bases.

The chain couples TRBV12-3 or TRBV12-4 to TRBJ1-1; D is uncertain. Trimming pared 2 bases from V and 4 bases from J, leaving 11 bases between. The CDR3 is 14 residues long. The CDR3 loop is CASSLLGIGTEAFF. The CDR3 DNA reads as TGTGCCAGCAGTTTATTGGGGATAGGCACTGAAGCTTTCTTT.

This chain connects TRBV10-1 to TRBJ2-3, with 7 bases fitting TRBD2. Looked up from germline, CDR1 is WNHNN and CDR2 is SYGVQD (reference sequence). CDR3 size: 11 residues. With 4 bases clipped from V and 10 bases from J, the junction kept 2 bases outside the gene matches. The CDR3 region has the DNA TGCGCCAGCAGTGCGGGGGGTCCGCAGTATTTT. This gives the protein CASSAGGPQYF.

V and J are TRBV29-1 and TRBJ1-3; D not resolved. The CDR3 totals 13 residues. The germline CDR1 and CDR2 sequences are SQVTM and ANQGSEA. V lost 4 bases, J lost 2 bases, and 9 bases lay in between. The CDR3 spells CSVVRETGNTIYF. The CDR3, as DNA: TGCAGCGTTGTTAGGGAAACTGGAAACACCATATATTTT.

The chain uses TRBV20-1 and TRBJ1-1; a weak D match, TRBD1 (5 bases). Trimming cost V 3 bases and J 5 bases, with 10 bases left between them. The CDR3 consists of 12 residues. Germline CDR1 DFQATT, CDR2 SNEGSKA (reference sequence). This CDR3 is CSASRGLTEAFF. In DNA, the CDR3 is TGCAGTGCTAGTCGGGGCTTAACTGAAGCTTTCTTT.

The rearrangement uses TRBV20-1 and TRBJ1-2; D unresolved. V gave up 0 bases and J gave up 0 bases, with 5 bases separating them. The CDR3 totals 13 residues. Germline V gene data show CDR1 as DFQATT and CDR2 as SNEGSKA (reference sequence). The CDR3 DNA reads as TGCAGTGCTAGAGATTTGGCTAACTATGGCTACACCTTC. Encoded protein: CSARDLANYGYTF.

The V and J genes are TRBV2 and TRBJ2-7; tentative D call: TRBD1 (5 bases). CDR1 and CDR2 (germline): SNHLY, FYNNEI. Trimming shortened V by 1 base and J by 6 bases, and 13 bases separated the two germline ends. The CDR3 has 14 amino acids. This chain's CDR3 is CASSEGFSRGEQYF. The CDR3 DNA sequence: TGTGCCAGCAGTGAAGGTTTTTCAAGGGGCGAGCAGTACTTC.

The CDR3 nucleotides read TGTGCCTGGAGTGGGGGAAACAGGGAGGGTCAGCCCCAGCATTTT. Protein sequence: CAWSGGNREGQPQHF. The V gene is TRBV30, the J gene TRBJ1-5, with a possible D match to TRBD1 (6 bases). CDR1 and CDR2 from the germline V gene are GTSNPN and SVGIG (reference sequence). The length of the CDR3 is 15 residues. V lost 1 base and J lost 6, with 16 bases in between.

This clonotype has a handful of counts. The chain has TRBV4-1 and TRBJ2-7; a weak D match, TRBD2 (6 bases). V was pared by 1 base and J by 7 bases, with 17 bases between. The CDR3 runs 15 residues. Germline CDR1 and CDR2: MGHRA and YSYEKL. CDR3 sequence: CASSQVGTGRREQYF. CDR3 in DNA: TGCGCCAGCAGCCAAGTTGGGACTGGGCGTCGGGAGCAGTACTTC.

J is TRBJ2-7 and V is TRBV5-1; D could derive from TRBD1 or TRBD2 (5 bases each). V dropped 4 bases and J dropped 2 bases, with 7 bases sitting between them. Germline lookup yields CDR1 SGHRS and CDR2 YFSETQ. The CDR3 is 12 residues long. CDR3 residues: CASSQGAYEQYF. In DNA form, the CDR3 reads TGCGCCAGCAGCCAGGGAGCCTACGAGCAGTACTTC.

Of note for this clonotype: At one of its ends the junction is not consistent with the germline gene, which may arise from a read error. The J gene is TRBJ1-5, the V gene TRBV6-5; D is undetermined. The CDR3 consists of 15 residues. Germline V CDR1 and CDR2: MNHEY, SVGAGI. In DNA, the CDR3 is TGTGCCAGCAGCCGGGAGCCTAGGAGCAATCAGCCCCAGCACTTT. It yields the protein CASSREPRSNQPQHF.

This rearrangement joins TRBV20-1 to TRBJ2-7; D might be TRBD1 (5 bases). CDR3 size: 14 residues. V lost 3 bases and J 5 bases, leaving 17 bases between the germline ends. Germline values: CDR1 DFQATT, CDR2 SNEGSKA (reference sequence). For the CDR3, the DNA is TGCAGTGCTAGTCAGGGAAACGTGGGCCACGAGCAGTACTTC. This sequence encodes CSASQGNVGHEQYF.

This clonotype was seen just once. Germline and junction disagree at one end, which may indicate a read error. This chain connects TRBV7-7 to TRBJ2-5; D possibly uses TRBD1 or TRBD2 (7 bases each). This CDR3 has 13 amino acids. Looked up from germline, CDR1 is SSHAT and CDR2 is FNYEAQ (reference sequence). DNA for the CDR3: TGTGCTAGCACCCAGGGGGGGAGCGAGACCCAGTACTTC. This gives the protein CASTQGGSETQYF.

The rearrangement links TRBV20-1 to TRBJ1-2; D uncertain. The CDR3 runs 13 residues. Germline CDR1 reads DFQATT; CDR2 reads SNEGSKA (reference sequence). The V end was cut by 5 bases, the J end by 0 bases, with 10 bases between. CDR3: CSAPIPTNYGYTF. The CDR3 nucleotides are TGCAGTGCTCCCATCCCTACTAACTATGGCTACACCTTC.

The chain is built from TRBV5-1 and TRBJ2-1; a weak D match, TRBD2 (6 bases). V lost 4 bases and J 6 bases, leaving 14 bases between the germline ends. In germline, CDR1 is SGHRS, CDR2 YFSETQ. The CDR3 totals 14 residues. The CDR3 sequence: CASSRRGVGNEQFF. The CDR3 nucleotides read TGCGCCAGCAGCAGGAGGGGAGTTGGCAATGAGCAGTTCTTC.

The chain uses TRBV5-1 and TRBJ1-2; D uncertain. The CDR3 covers 12 residues. Looked up from germline, CDR1 is SGHRS and CDR2 is YFSETQ. V lost 8 bases and J 2 bases, leaving 10 bases between the germline ends. Written as DNA, the CDR3 is TGCGCCAGTCGGACGGAAAACTATGGCTACACCTTC. This sequence encodes CASRTENYGYTF.

The table lists this clonotype with a count of one. V and J are TRBV7-6 and TRBJ2-3, with D possibly being TRBD1 or TRBD2 (6 bases each). CDR1 and CDR2 (germline): SGHVS, FNYEAQ. This CDR3 is 13 amino acids long. V was trimmed by 4 bases and J by 7 bases, leaving 12 bases between them. CDR3 residues: CASSWGALNTQYF. CDR3 bases: TGTGCCAGCAGCTGGGGGGCGCTTAATACGCAGTATTTT.

V is TRBV30 and J is TRBJ2-1; possible D gene TRBD2, 5 bases. This CDR3 spans 14 amino acids. Trimming cost V 3 bases and J 8 bases, with 17 bases left between them. CDR1 and CDR2 (germline): GTSNPN, SVGIG (reference sequence). CDR3 in amino acids: CAWRHSPSSYEQFF. In nucleotides, the CDR3 is TGTGCCTGGAGGCACTCCCCCTCTAGCTATGAGCAGTTCTTC.

The chain is built from TRBV20-1 and TRBJ2-6; the D is unclear. V lost 1 base and J lost 1, with 5 bases in between. Germline CDR1 is DFQATT and CDR2 is SNEGSKA (reference sequence). The CDR3 sequence is 14 residues long. The CDR3 DNA sequence: TGCAGTGCTAGAGCGGCTTCTGGGGCCAACGTCCTGACTTTC. Protein: CSARAASGANVLTF.

The chain recombines TRBV6-5 with TRBJ1-6; 8 bases map to TRBD1. CDR3 length: 15 amino acids. CDR1 and CDR2 (germline): MNHEY, SVGAGI. The junction had 5 bases not matched to a gene; V was cut back by 2 bases and J by 8 bases. DNA for the CDR3: TGTGCCAGCAGTTACGTTAAGGACAGGGATTCACCCCTCCACTTT. This sequence encodes CASSYVKDRDSPLHF.

The rearrangement joins TRBV27 to TRBJ1-5, with D uncertain. Trimming removed 5 bases at V and 6 bases at J, with 14 bases between. This CDR3 region has 14 residues. Per germline, CDR1 MNHEY and CDR2 SMNVEV (reference sequence). CDR3 sequence: CASSPGVDGQPQHF. The CDR3 DNA sequence: TGTGCCAGCAGTCCCGGAGTCGACGGTCAGCCCCAGCATTTT.

The J gene is TRBJ1-1, the V gene TRBV4-3; TRBD1 is a possible D gene (5 bases). The CDR3 contains 15 residues. Per the germline V gene, CDR1 is LGHNA and CDR2 is YSLEER. Trimming removed 1 base at V and 4 bases at J, with 13 bases between. The chain's CDR3 is CASSQVPGVLTEAFF. CDR3 in DNA: TGCGCCAGCAGCCAAGTACCGGGGGTCCTCACTGAAGCTTTCTTT.

The DNA of the CDR3 is TGCAGTGCTAGAGTCGGGGCCGGGGAGCTGTTTTTT. Translating gives CSARVGAGELFF. The V gene is TRBV20-1, the J gene TRBJ2-2; weak D call: TRBD2 (5 bases). The CDR3 extends over 12 amino acids. CDR1 DFQATT and CDR2 SNEGSKA come from the germline V gene (reference sequence). Trimming cost V 1 base and J 6 bases, with 6 bases left between them.

This clonotype has only a few counts. The V and J genes are TRBV7-3 and TRBJ2-5; D is perhaps TRBD2 (5 bases). CDR1 and CDR2 from the germline V gene are SGHTA and FQGTGA. Trimming pared 5 bases from V and 5 bases from J, leaving 12 bases between. The CDR3 extends over 13 amino acids. The CDR3 is CASSAGVRETQYF. CDR3 in DNA: TGTGCCAGCAGCGCCGGGGTCCGGGAGACCCAGTACTTC.

This clonotype was seen more than once but under ten times. The chain is built from TRBV6-6 and TRBJ2-5, with TRBD1 as a possible D gene (6 bases). CDR3 length equals 14 residues. The germline V and J ends were trimmed by 6 bases and 5 bases, with 16 bases remaining between them. Germline V gene data show CDR1 as MNHNY and CDR2 as SVGAGI (reference sequence). CDR3 DNA sequence: TGTGCCAGCAGCAGGCAGGGGCCTCGGGAGACCCAGTACTTC. Protein sequence: CASSRQGPRETQYF.

The chain recombines TRBV30 with TRBJ2-5; TRBD1 might be the D (6 bases). Trimming pared 5 bases from V and 5 bases from J, leaving 12 bases between. This CDR3 region has 12 residues. The germline gives CDR1 GTSNPN, CDR2 SVGIG (reference sequence). The CDR3, as DNA: TGTGCCTGGGACCGACAGGCGGAGACCCAGTACTTC. This gives the protein CAWDRQAETQYF.

The J gene is TRBJ2-1, the V gene TRBV5-6; perhaps TRBD2 as D (6 bases). The CDR3 extends over 15 amino acids. The V gene lost 3 bases and the J gene lost 4 bases, with 14 bases spanning the gap. Per germline, CDR1 SGHDT and CDR2 YYEEEE. CDR3: CASSWRLAEYNEQFF. The CDR3 DNA is TGTGCCAGCAGCTGGAGGTTAGCGGAATACAATGAGCAGTTCTTC.

This rearrangement joins TRBV20-1 to TRBJ1-1; D perhaps matches TRBD1 (5 bases). Germline-derived CDR1 and CDR2 are DFQATT and SNEGSKA (reference sequence). Deletions cut 1 base from V and 6 bases from J, with 15 bases between. The CDR3 spans 14 residues. CDR3 sequence: CSARVGRAVAEAFF. The DNA of the CDR3 is TGCAGTGCTAGAGTAGGCAGGGCGGTGGCTGAAGCTTTCTTT.

This chain links TRBV29-1 with TRBJ1-1; D gene unclear. Trimming took 3 bases from V and 5 from J, leaving 16 bases between them. The CDR3 spans 14 residues. Germline V gene sequence: CDR1 SQVTM, CDR2 ANQGSEA. The CDR3 region is CSVDEKGLRTEAFF. CDR3 nucleotides: TGCAGCGTTGATGAAAAGGGTTTACGGACTGAAGCTTTCTTT.

The sample holds a few counts of this clonotype. This chain joins TRBV4-3 and TRBJ1-5; 7 bases fit TRBD1. Per germline, CDR1 LGHNA and CDR2 YSLEER. This CDR3 has 15 residues. Trimming at V came to 0 bases and at J to 6 bases, leaving 5 bases not matched to a gene. The CDR3 spells CASSQEVSGGQPQHF. DNA of the CDR3: TGCGCCAGCAGCCAAGAAGTGTCAGGGGGTCAGCCCCAGCATTTT.

The CDR3 here is CSARLARYEQYF. CDR3 DNA: TGCAGTGCTAGACTAGCGCGCTACGAGCAGTACTTC. The rearrangement joins TRBV20-1 to TRBJ2-7; the D gene is possibly TRBD2 (6 bases). CDR1 is DFQATT and CDR2 is SNEGSKA in the germline V gene (reference sequence). Trimming removed 2 bases at V and 3 bases at J, with 8 bases between. The CDR3 loop spans 12 amino acids.

The rearrangement joins TRBV11-2 to TRBJ2-3; D remains ambiguous. V was shortened by 5 bases and J by 5 bases, with 14 bases between the two germline ends. The CDR3 is 14 amino acids. Germline V gene sequence: CDR1 SGHAT, CDR2 FQNNGV. In DNA, the CDR3 is TGTGCCAGCAGCCCCGTTATTGCAGGAGATACGCAGTATTTT. It yields the protein CASSPVIAGDTQYF.